A single TCR beta chain is shown here with its context. This clone was detected only a few times. Its antigen is currently not known. Base-call qualities are not available, and no considerably larger clone is one nucleotide away. For this chain, trimming is 4 bases at the V end and 5 bases at the J end, and the number of junction bases without a gene match is 8. Counted from cysteine to phenylalanine, this CDR3 has 15 amino acids. Only the CDR3 part of the read is kept: 45 bases, read in frame from the first base. The germline V gene (reference sequence) sets CDR1 to LNHNV and CDR2 to YYDKDF. The data stem from a study of beta chain features in type 1 diabetes (dated by TCRdb to between 2017 and 2018). With regard to the full study: Patients and healthy donors did not differ in mean age, gender distribution, total cell number or subset yield. Across all samples, roughly 110,000,000 sorted cells were examined, and cell number per subset correlated strongly with RNA yield. In the study, TCRB repertoires of sorted circulating CD4+ T cell subsets from recently diagnosed type 1 diabetes patients were compared with those of matched healthy donors. Regulatory and stem cell-like memory subsets were obtained from only 8 patients and about 8 healthy donors, while naive and central memory subsets were obtained from all 30 or so donors.

Results and caveats for the whole study, not just this receptor: In all four CD4+ subsets, TCRB CDR3 length was moderately but significantly shorter in type 1 diabetes patients. Because small numbers of individuals were included in the HLA sub-analyses, any influence of HLA type on TCRB rearrangement was left unresolved. Shorter templates might have been favored by PCR, but patient and control samples were amplified and corrected together, so both groups would have been affected equally by any skew. Because cDNA was sequenced instead of genomic DNA, activated cells with high expression could be over-represented, although the groups did not differ in activation or CD3 levels. At VDJ recombination sites, patients with type 1 diabetes made fewer insertions and deleted more nucleotides, a pattern implying thymic rearrangement abnormalities. Naive, central memory and regulatory TCRB repertoires appeared to be more alike among patients than among healthy donors.

All of the isolated RNA was reverse transcribed with the High Capacity cDNA Reverse Transcription Kit, so expressed TCRB transcripts were sequenced. Deep immunoSEQ sequencing was performed on naive, central memory and regulatory T cell samples, with an average of roughly 3.3 million total reads per sample. After sorted cells were lysed in RLT buffer, RNA was extracted with DNase-treated RNeasy Micro or Mini kits, with the choice depending on cell number. Each cell subset was processed on its own to prevent cross-contamination, while patient and healthy donor samples were processed together. Using the immunoSEQ multiplex PCR, TCRB sequences were amplified from cDNA into 87-bp fragments spanning the CDR3 region. Amplicons were sequenced on the Illumina HiSeq platform. In the authors' own workflow: Synthetic template baselines were used to correct PCR bias computationally, reads within Hamming distance 2 were collapsed, and singletons that could not be merged were discarded. By aligning reads against IMGT, V, D and J genes, CDR3 length, and insertions or deletions at six rearrangement sites were assigned. Clonotype counts were normalized to sorted cell number within each subset before computing true diversity and Gini coefficients with the tcR R package. Repertoire sharing was quantified using the overlap coefficient calculated on TCRB nucleotide sequences. As a proxy for the pre-selection repertoire, out-of-frame TCRB sequences from naive cells were analyzed. The table was pulled from immuneACCESS by TCRdb, which kept in-frame rearrangements only. Such tables lose some clones; where checked, under half of the loss comes from unresolved V genes, and the rest has no known cause. That table is the source of V, J and clone size, and D and trimming were worked out from the DNA. In all, the sample holds around 250,000 clones, and about 14% of those were seen once. More than 0.02% of the sample is taken by the ten largest.

From each donor, a single peripheral blood sample of 90 to 150 mL on average was drawn into heparinised tubes. Using a panel that included CD45RO, CCR7, CD25, CD127, CD95 and CD27, naive, central memory, regulatory and stem cell-like memory CD4+ T cells were sorted on a BD FACSAria II. Every sorted population had a purity above 95%. PBMCs were isolated right away by Lymphoprep density gradient centrifugation and were stained directly, without culture. To minimize batch effects, samples were stained and sorted in pairs, one healthy donor with one patient per experiment. The chain uses TRBV15 and TRBJ2-1, and 7 bases in between align with TRBD1. The TCR comes from a woman between 40 and 50 years old in good health. Sequencing was done on a sample of naive CD4+ T cells from blood. The sample's cell subset or site label is to be understood as: true naive CD4+ T cells. The DNA sequence reads TGTGCCACCAGCAAAGACAGGGAAATAAACAATGAGCAGTTCTTC. This encodes CATSKDREINNEQFF.